Here is one T cell receptor (beta chain) with its context. Its antigen remains unknown. TCR beta cDNA libraries had unique molecular identifiers. Researchers reported around 510,000 cDNA molecules coming from about 0.98 to 11 million T cells. One entry per CDR3 protein results from TCRdb running MiXCR on the PCR reads. The sample has hundreds of thousands of distinct CDR3 sequences; roughly 29% are singletons. The CDR3 loop spans 14 amino acids. V lost 10 bases to trimming and J lost 3 bases, with 17 bases between them. The entry originates in a study of post-analysis software for immune sequencing data. Study in general: Both relapsing-remitting and secondary progressive multiple sclerosis featured among the disease courses, as did progressive-relapsing multiple sclerosis.

Points from the study as a whole: When patients were compared with controls, four to six TRBV segments were more frequent, TRBV5-6, TRBV5-1 and TRBV20-1 among them. Normalized Chao1 diversity in multiple sclerosis patients fell significantly below that of controls.

The chain joins TRBV12-3 or TRBV12-4 to TRBJ2-3, with a possible D match to TRBD1 (6 bases). The receptor comes from a girl between 10 and 17 years old with multiple sclerosis. The source material was blood. The CDR3 is CATTDRRRTDTQYF. In DNA form, the CDR3 reads TGTGCCACCACGGACAGACGGCGGACAGATACGCAGTATTTT.